One sample yielded the 29 T cell receptor beta chains listed below, sequenced in a study of post-analysis software for immune sequencing data. The TCR beta cDNA libraries contained unique molecular identifiers. TCRdb re-analysed the PCR reads in MiXCR, keeping a single row per CDR3 protein. The sample holds about 160,000 distinct CDR3 sequences; under 40% are singletons and the top ten take under 30%. Sequenced material: blood, taken after autologous hematopoietic stem cell transplantation. The receptors derive from a girl under 18 with multiple sclerosis.

As for this clonotype: An end of the junction does not agree with germline; a read error may underlie this. The J gene is TRBJ2-5, the V gene TRBV24-1, with 8 positions matching TRBD1. The DNA end favors TRBJ2-7, so the J call may be wrong. This CDR3 comprises 15 residues. Germline CDR1 is KGHDR and CDR2 is SFDVKD. CDR3 amino acids: CATSDSRDRHYEQYF. CDR3 nucleotide sequence: TGTGCCACCAGCGATTCCCGGGACAGGCACTACGAGCAGTACTTC.

V is TRBV12-3 or TRBV12-4 and J is TRBJ2-5; 8 bases fit TRBD2. The CDR3 totals 13 residues. J lost 5 bases, V lost 9 bases, and 8 bases had no gene match. CDR3 DNA: TGTGCCAGAAAGCGGGGGCTAAGGGAGACCCAGTACTTC. This sequence encodes CARKRGLRETQYF.

This clonotype was counted between two and nine times. This chain joins TRBV6-6 and TRBJ2-2, with D unresolved. With 6 bases removed from V and 0 bases from J, the gap between germline ends came to 11 bases. Germline CDR1 and CDR2: MNHNY and SVGAGI (reference sequence). CDR3 size: 15 residues. As DNA, the CDR3 is TGTGCCAGCAGCTTTGACAACACGAACACCGGGGAGCTGTTTTTT. Its translation: CASSFDNTNTGELFF.

This chain links TRBV27 with TRBJ2-7, with 7 bases that match TRBD1. CDR1 and CDR2 (germline): MNHEY, SMNVEV (reference sequence). With V trimmed by 4 bases and J by 10 bases, 16 bases remained unmatched. The CDR3 length is 15 residues. The DNA of the CDR3 is TGTGCCAGCAGTTCCCTTACCGACAGGGAAGAGGCCCAGTACTTC. This gives the protein CASSSLTDREEAQYF.

The chain uses TRBV15 and TRBJ2-5, with D perhaps TRBD1 (5 bases). Deletions cut 1 base from V and 5 bases from J, with 20 bases between. CDR1 is LNHNV, CDR2 YYDKDF, per germline (reference sequence). CDR3 length: 17 amino acids. CDR3 residues: CATSRGPRTRTSETQYF. The CDR3 DNA reads as TGTGCCACCAGCAGAGGCCCCCGGACACGGACATCGGAGACCCAGTACTTC.

This clonotype was counted ten times or more. The gene calls are TRBV12-3 or TRBV12-4 and TRBJ2-3; TRBD2 matches at 11 bases. The trim removed 6 bases at V and 2 bases at J, leaving 4 bases unmatched. The length of the CDR3 is 15 residues. DNA for the CDR3: TGTGCCAGCAGGGGACTAGCGGACGCCACAGATACGCAGTATTTT. Encoded protein: CASRGLADATDTQYF.

This clonotype was detected once. The V and J genes are TRBV29-1 and TRBJ2-1; D gene ambiguous. This CDR3 comprises 13 residues. V lost 5 bases, J lost 0 bases, and 8 bases lay in between. Germline V gene data show CDR1 as SQVTM and CDR2 as ANQGSEA. The CDR3 region is CSVSGSSYNEQFF. CDR3 coding DNA: TGCAGCGTTTCCGGATCCTCCTACAATGAGCAGTTCTTC.

The rearrangement links TRBV29-1 to TRBJ2-1; tentative D call: TRBD2 (5 bases). The germline V gene encodes CDR1 SQVTM and CDR2 ANQGSEA. V lost 1 base and J 2 bases, leaving 12 bases between the germline ends. This CDR3 region has 15 residues. The DNA for the CDR3 is TGCAGCGTTGAAGTCACCGGGATGGCCTACAATGAGCAGTTCTTC. It is translated as CSVEVTGMAYNEQFF.

This clonotype was observed at least ten times. The rearrangement links TRBV20-1 to TRBJ1-2; D may be TRBD1 (6 bases). This CDR3 spans 15 amino acids. Germline V gene sequence: CDR1 DFQATT, CDR2 SNEGSKA (reference sequence). CDR3 protein: CRAGDTRNPNYGYTF. Here the CDR3 DNA reads TGCAGGGCAGGGGACACCCGCAACCCCAACTATGGCTACACCTTC.

The chain employs TRBV5-5 and TRBJ2-7; D perhaps matches TRBD2 (7 bases). The length of the CDR3 is 15 residues. The ends were cut back, 3 bases at V and 11 bases at J, with 24 bases in the middle. Germline V gene sequence: CDR1 SGHKS, CDR2 YYEKEE (reference sequence). The CDR3 coding sequence is TGTGCCAGCAGCTCGACCCGACGGGGGCTAGCGGATAAGTACTTC. Protein product: CASSSTRRGLADKYF.

The chain employs TRBV7-8 and TRBJ2-7; weak D call: TRBD2 (6 bases). Germline lookup yields CDR1 SGHVS and CDR2 FQNEAQ. V lost 5 bases to trimming and J lost 5 bases, with 19 bases between them. The CDR3 loop spans 15 amino acids. CDR3 loop: CASSPDLGGLNEQYF. The CDR3 coding sequence is TGTGCCAGCAGCCCAGATCTCGGGGGACTCAACGAGCAGTACTTC.

This sequence joins TRBV10-3 and TRBJ2-1; 13 bases match TRBD2. Germline values: CDR1 ENHRY, CDR2 SYGVKD. The junction had 10 bases not matched to a gene; V was cut back by 10 bases and J by 10 bases. The CDR3 has 14 amino acids. CDR3 sequence (DNA): TGTGCCAGCCTACGGACTAGCGGGAGCGGGGAGCAGTTCTTC. Translated, it gives CASLRTSGSGEQFF.

The genes are TRBV7-8 and TRBJ2-1, with no clear D. Germline CDR1 SGHVS, CDR2 FQNEAQ. Trimming left V 5 bases short and J 6 bases short, with 8 bases between. The CDR3 has 12 residues. The DNA of the CDR3 is TGTGCCAGCAGCCGCAGGAGCAATGAGCAGTTCTTC. Its translation: CASSRRSNEQFF. Using reference TRBV7-8 and TRBJ2-1 for the parts outside the CDR3, the full variable domain is GAGVSQSPRYKVAKRGQDVALRCDPISGHVSLFWYQQALGQGPEFLTYFQNEAQLDKSGLPSDRFFAERPEGSVSTLKIQRTQQEDSAVYLCASSRRSNEQFFGPGTRLTVL.

In its sample, this clonotype was seen a few times. J is TRBJ2-1 and V is TRBV5-6; tentatively, D is TRBD1 (5 bases). Per the germline V gene, CDR1 is SGHDT and CDR2 is YYEEEE. The CDR3 totals 13 residues. V was cut by 0 bases and J by 10 bases, with 11 bases left in between. CDR3: CASSLGRVGEQFF. The CDR3 nucleotides are TGTGCCAGCAGCTTGGGCAGGGTAGGGGAGCAGTTCTTC.

In this sample, this clonotype turned up once. The chain joins TRBV20-1 to TRBJ2-7; D remains unclear. Trimming shortened V by 0 bases and J by 0 bases, and 12 bases separated the two germline ends. CDR1 and CDR2 (germline): DFQATT, SNEGSKA (reference sequence). The CDR3 contains 15 residues. CDR3 nucleotides: TGCAGTGCTAGAGATCCACGAGGTTCCTCCTACGAGCAGTACTTC. Amino acid sequence: CSARDPRGSSYEQYF.

V gene TRBV20-1 combines with J gene TRBJ2-3; 7 bases are a match to TRBD2. CDR3 size: 16 residues. The germline V gene encodes CDR1 DFQATT and CDR2 SNEGSKA (reference sequence). V lost 2 bases and J lost 2; bases outside the gene matches: 10. CDR3 in amino acids: CSARKAGPVITDTQYF. CDR3 nucleotides: TGCAGTGCTAGAAAAGCGGGGCCCGTTATCACAGATACGCAGTATTTT.

The chain combines TRBV28 with TRBJ1-1, with D perhaps matching TRBD1 (5 bases). Trimming pared 2 bases from V and 5 bases from J, leaving 12 bases between. Looked up from germline, CDR1 is MDHEN and CDR2 is SYDVKM. The CDR3 has 14 amino acids. The CDR3 spells CASSLGTAGTEAFF. CDR3 bases: TGTGCCAGCAGTTTAGGGACCGCCGGGACTGAAGCTTTCTTT. Looking up the rest from reference TRBV28 and TRBJ1-1 gives the full variable domain: DVKVTQSSRYLVKRTGEKVFLECVQDMDHENMFWYRQDPGLGLRLIYFSYDVKMKEKGDIPEGYSVSREKKERFSLILESASTNQTSMYLCASSLGTAGTEAFFGQGTRLTVV.

The V and J genes are TRBV7-9 and TRBJ2-7; 9 nucleotides agree with TRBD1. The CDR3 totals 15 residues. The V segment lost 5 bases and the J segment 2 bases; nucleotides outside the gene matches: 7. Germline V lookup: CDR1 SEHNR, CDR2 FQNEAQ (reference sequence). The CDR3 DNA reads TGTGCCAGCAGCCCCCGGGACAGGGATACCTACGAGCAGTACTTC. Protein: CASSPRDRDTYEQYF.

The genes are TRBV29-1 and TRBJ2-1; D uncertain. Per germline, CDR1 SQVTM and CDR2 ANQGSEA. The CDR3 spans 9 residues. V was pared by 4 bases and J by 10 bases, with 5 bases between. CDR3 in amino acids: CSVGAEQFF. Written as DNA, the CDR3 is TGCAGCGTTGGAGCGGAGCAGTTCTTC.

V usage is TRBV7-2 and J usage is TRBJ1-2; TRBD1 matches 9 bases. In germline, CDR1 is SGHTA, CDR2 FQGNSA. The trim removed 3 bases at V and 3 bases at J, leaving 8 bases unmatched. This CDR3 has 16 amino acids. CDR3 loop: CASSFGTGYGDYGYTF. In nucleotides, the CDR3 is TGTGCCAGCAGCTTCGGGACAGGGTACGGTGACTATGGCTACACCTTC.

The chain couples TRBV6-6 to TRBJ1-2; 9 bases map to TRBD1. V shed 5 bases, J shed 8 bases, and the junction held 6 bases outside the gene matches. The CDR3 has 13 amino acids. CDR1 and CDR2 (germline): MNHNY, SVGAGI (reference sequence). CDR3: CASSTGQGWGYTF. In DNA, the CDR3 is TGTGCCAGCAGTACAGGACAGGGGTGGGGCTACACCTTC.

The chain combines TRBV24-1 with TRBJ2-1; TRBD2 matches 7 bases. CDR3 length: 17 amino acids. From germline, CDR1 is KGHDR and CDR2 SFDVKD. The trim removed 5 bases at V and 3 bases at J, leaving 12 bases unmatched. The CDR3 DNA is TGTGCCACCAGTGGCAATGGGAGGGGAATGAACTACAATGAGCAGTTCTTC. It is translated as CATSGNGRGMNYNEQFF.

This chain links TRBV4-2 with TRBJ2-1; D unresolved. V shed 2 bases and J shed 7 bases, with 9 bases lying between them. The germline V gene has CDR1 LGHNA and CDR2 YNFKEQ. The length of the CDR3 is 13 residues. The CDR3 region is CASSQTQWNEQFF. CDR3 coding DNA: TGTGCCAGCAGCCAAACCCAGTGGAATGAGCAGTTCTTC.

This clonotype showed up just a few times. V is TRBV4-1 and J is TRBJ2-1, with TRBD1 matching 9 bases. Germline loops: CDR1 MGHRA, CDR2 YSYEKL. Germline trimming cut 0 bases from V and 4 bases from J; bases unmatched to any gene: 7. There are 17 residues in the CDR3. The chain's CDR3 is CASSQDVGTGSYNEQFF. Here the CDR3 DNA reads TGCGCCAGCAGCCAAGACGTCGGGACAGGGTCTTACAATGAGCAGTTCTTC.

The genes are TRBV13 and TRBJ2-1, with 9 bases identical to TRBD2. V was clipped by 0 bases and J by 0 bases; unmatched bases: 0. This CDR3 is built from 16 residues. CDR1 is PRHDT and CDR2 is FYEKMQ in the germline V gene (reference sequence). The CDR3 region is CASSLGAGGSYNEQFF. DNA of the CDR3: TGTGCCAGCAGCTTAGGAGCGGGAGGCTCCTACAATGAGCAGTTCTTC. Based on the CDR3 plus reference TRBV13 and TRBJ2-1, the full variable domain is AAGVIQSPRHLIKEKRETATLKCYPIPRHDTVYWYQQGPGQDPQFLISFYEKMQSDKGSIPDRFSAQQFSDYHSELNMSSLELGDSALYFCASSLGAGGSYNEQFFGPGTRLTVL.

This clonotype was seen ten or more times. The chain has TRBV29-1 and TRBJ2-7; 10 bases fit TRBD1. With V trimmed by 4 bases and J by 0 bases, 3 bases remained unmatched. The CDR3 contains 14 residues. In germline, CDR1 is SQVTM, CDR2 ANQGSEA. CDR3 residues: CSVARTGGSYEQYF. The CDR3 coding sequence is TGCAGCGTTGCTAGGACAGGGGGCTCCTACGAGCAGTACTTC.

V and J are TRBV7-9 and TRBJ1-4; the D gene is possibly TRBD1 (6 bases). V lost 3 bases and J lost 2, with 10 bases in between. CDR3 size: 15 residues. CDR1 and CDR2 from the germline V gene are SEHNR and FQNEAQ (reference sequence). CDR3 nucleotide sequence: TGTGCCAGCAGCTTCTCGGGGGCGACTAATGAAAAACTGTTTTTT. Residues: CASSFSGATNEKLFF. The variable domain in full, completed from reference TRBV7-9 and TRBJ1-4, reads DTGVSQNPRHKITKRGQNVTFRCDPISEHNRLYWYRQTLGQGPEFLTYFQNEAQLEKSRLLSDRFSAERPKGSFSTLEIQRTEQGDSAMYLCASSFSGATNEKLFFGSGTQLSVL.

The rearrangement links TRBV7-9 to TRBJ2-4; 14 positions agree with TRBD2. The CDR3 extends over 17 amino acids. Germline CDR1 SEHNR, CDR2 FQNEAQ (reference sequence). After removal of 5 bases from V and 0 bases from J, the junction contained 3 bases not matched to a gene. The CDR3 DNA reads TGTGCCAGCAGCGCGGGACTAGCGGGGGTAGCCAAAAACATTCAGTACTTC. This gives the protein CASSAGLAGVAKNIQYF.

CDR3 in DNA: TGTGCCAGCACCCAAGGAGGTCAAGTCCATGAGCAGTTCTTC. Translated: CASTQGGQVHEQFF. The gene calls are TRBV7-3 and TRBJ2-1, with D possibly matching TRBD2 (5 bases). The V and J ends lost 7 bases and 8 bases respectively, with 18 bases between them. This CDR3 has 14 residues. Germline lookup yields CDR1 SGHTA and CDR2 FQGTGA.